A selection of T cell receptor beta chains follows, all from one sample in a study of identical twins. TCRdb reprocessed the 5' RACE reads with MiXCR, giving one entry per CDR3 protein. Of roughly 1.6 million distinct CDR3 sequences in the sample, about 31% were seen once. Material for sequencing was cord blood. All receptors come from a newborn girl in good health. The CDR3 runs from the conserved cysteine through the conserved F or W. The D gene is left open where the match is weak. The size field is filled for only some rows; it gives once, few, many or a size class.

v_gene	j_gene	d_gene	abundance	CDR3aa	CDR3nt
TRBV12-5	TRBJ2-1	TRBD1	few	CASAADRVYNEQFF	TGTGCTAGTGCGGCGGACAGGGTCTACAATGAGCAGTTCTTC
TRBV5-1	TRBJ2-7	.	.	CASADYYEQYF	TGCGCCAGCGCCGACTACTACGAGCAGTACTTC
TRBV24-1	TRBJ2-5	.	.	CATSDNRKISYQETQYF	TGTGCCACCAGTGACAACAGGAAAATATCGTACCAAGAGACCCAGTACTTC
TRBV29-1	TRBJ2-4	.	many	CSVEGRAGGIQYF	TGCAGCGTTGAAGGCAGGGCGGGCGGCATTCAGTACTTC
TRBV6-6	TRBJ2-3	.	.	CASSTGTDSLFTDTQYF	TGTGCCAGCAGTACGGGGACCGACAGTCTCTTCACAGATACGCAGTATTTT
TRBV12-3/TRBV12-4	TRBJ2-4	.	.	CASSFVGLKNIQYF	TGTGCCAGCAGTTTCGTCGGCCTGAAAAACATTCAGTACTTC
TRBV10-1	TRBJ1-5	TRBD1	.	CASSADRGHNQPQHF	TGCGCCAGCAGTGCGGACAGGGGTCACAATCAGCCCCAGCATTTT
TRBV20-1	TRBJ1-2	TRBD1	few	CSAPQGPLYGYTF	TGCAGTGCTCCACAGGGGCCATTGTATGGCTACACCTTC
TRBV29-1	TRBJ2-3	TRBD1	.	CSVSRGRGDTQYF	TGCAGCGTTTCGAGGGGGCGCGGAGATACGCAGTATTTT
TRBV14	TRBJ1-1	.	.	CASSQRYRGEAFF	TGTGCCAGCAGCCAAAGGTATCGAGGTGAAGCTTTCTTT
TRBV10-3	TRBJ2-1	TRBD1	few	CAISEQGAGNEQFF	TGTGCCATCAGCGAACAGGGGGCCGGGAATGAGCAGTTCTTC
TRBV28	TRBJ2-1	TRBD2	.	CASSAAYGLAGGYEQFF	TGTGCCAGCAGTGCCGCATATGGACTAGCGGGAGGGTATGAGCAGTTCTTC
TRBV5-1	TRBJ2-5	.	few	CASSRLDRAQETQYF	TGCGCCAGCAGCCGACTAGACAGGGCTCAAGAGACCCAGTACTTC
TRBV4-1	TRBJ2-1	TRBD2	.	CASSRVGSSGSYNEQFF	TGCGCCAGCAGCCGAGTAGGTTCAAGCGGGAGCTACAATGAGCAGTTCTTC
TRBV20-1	TRBJ2-7	TRBD1	.	CSATDRGGSYEQYF	TGCAGTGCTACCGACAGGGGGGGATCCTACGAGCAGTACTTC